This TCR beta chain was documented in a study of neoadjuvant anti-PD-1 for oral cavity cancer. Study observations and caveats: Non-responders to neoadjuvant nivolumab had significantly more clonal PBMC T cells than responders.

Six replicates per PBMC sample, mostly from roughly 0.45 ug of genomic DNA. The table came from immunoSEQ multiplex PCR; TCRdb's copy has only in-frame clones and leaves some out. The sample lists more than 9,500 clones; 70% to 75% were seen once. The V and J ends lost 0 bases and 2 bases respectively, with 9 bases between them. The CDR3 consists of 15 residues. Germline CDR1 reads SGHRS; CDR2 reads YFSETQ. Time point in this sample: after neoadjuvant nivolumab, at surgical resection. The patients had HPV-negative, locally advanced oral cavity squamous cell carcinoma. Blood cells were analyzed directly, without culture or expansion. With respect to this clone: Its antigen is unidentified.

J is TRBJ1-5 and V is TRBV5-1; D remains unclear. The receptor was isolated from a person aged 35 to 85 with oral cavity squamous cell carcinoma. Sample: PBMCs, taken after nivolumab (anti-PD-1) treatment. The CDR3 spells CASSLDWAGNQPQHF. As DNA, the CDR3 is TGCGCCAGCAGCTTGGACTGGGCTGGCAATCAGCCCCAGCATTTT.